A selection of T cell receptor beta chains follows, all from one sample in a study of T cell changes during pregnancy in multiple sclerosis. The data were produced by immunoSEQ multiplex PCR, yet TCRdb's version contains in-frame clones alone and is incomplete. The sample holds under 80,000 clones, approximately 92% seen once. The specimen was peripheral blood, collected after pregnancy. These receptors were taken from a female donor in good health, enrolled as a control in a pregnancy study. CDR3s include the opening cysteine and the closing phenylalanine or tryptophan. The order of the fields is D gene, CDR3 length, J gene, clone size, V gene, CDR3 DNA, CDR3 protein. D genes are given only for firm matches. Not every row has a clone size; where given, it reads once, few, many or a size class.

>-|15|TRBJ2-3|-|TRBV21-1
TGTGCCAGCAGCAAAGGAGGTGAAAGCACAGATACGCAGTATTTT
CASSKGGESTDTQYF
>TRBD2|17|TRBJ2-1|-|TRBV27
TGTGCCAGCAGTCCTATTATCGGACTAGCGGGGGACAATGAGCAGTTCTTC
CASSPIIGLAGDNEQFF
>-|16|TRBJ1-1|once|TRBV7-6
TGTGCCAGCAGCCCCCCGGTTTGGAGCGGAGGAACTGAAGCTTTCTTT
CASSPPVWSGGTEAFF
>-|15|TRBJ1-2|-|TRBV27
TGTGCCAGCAGTGTCTTCGGCAGGGAAAACTATGGCTACACCTTC
CASSVFGRENYGYTF
>-|19|TRBJ1-3|-|TRBV18
TGTGCCAGCTCACCACTTCTCATGACAGATCTCCTCTCCGGAAACACCATATATTTT
CASSPLLMTDLLSGNTIYF
>TRBD1|14|TRBJ1-2|-|TRBV28
TGTGCCAGCAGTTCGGGACAGGGGGTGTTTGGCTACACCTTC
CASSSGQGVFGYTF
>-|12|TRBJ1-1|-|TRBV6-1
TGTGCCAGCAGGGACATAAGCACTGAAGCTTTCTTT
CASRDISTEAFF
>-|15|TRBJ1-2|-|TRBV5-6
TGTGCCAGCATCGACAAAGGACAAGACAATTATGGCTACACCTTC
CASIDKGQDNYGYTF
>TRBD2|15|TRBJ2-7|-|TRBV25-1
TGTGCCAGCAGTGAAGCGGGGGGGCTCTCCTACGAGCAGTACTTC
CASSEAGGLSYEQYF
>TRBD2|16|TRBJ2-7|-|TRBV27
TGTGCCAGCAGCCCTACCGGGACTAGAAGCTCCTACGAGCAGTACTTC
CASSPTGTRSSYEQYF
>TRBD2|15|TRBJ2-3|-|TRBV18
TGTGCCAGCTCACGCGGGACTAGAATCACAGATACGCAGTATTTT
CASSRGTRITDTQYF
>-|16|TRBJ1-2|-|TRBV7-9
TGTGCCAGCAGCTCCTCCCGGACAGAGGTTAACTATGGCTACACCTTC
CASSSSRTEVNYGYTF
>-|14|TRBJ2-7|-|TRBV18
TGTGCCAGCTCACCAAGGAGGACAGCCTACGAGCAGTACTTC
CASSPRRTAYEQYF
>-|13|TRBJ2-7|-|TRBV11-1
TGTGCCAGCAGTGCAGGGGCTTCCTACGAGCAGTACTTC
CASSAGASYEQYF
>-|13|TRBJ2-7|-|TRBV18
TGTGCCAGCTCACCTCCCGGGACCTACGAGCAGTACTTC
CASSPPGTYEQYF
>-|16|TRBJ1-2|-|TRBV7-8
TGTGCCAGCAGCTTAAAAGTGTCAGGGGTAAACTATGGCTACACCTTC
CASSLKVSGVNYGYTF
>TRBD2|15|TRBJ2-5|-|TRBV10-3
TGTGCCATCAGTGAACGGACTAGCGGGGGAGAGACCCAGTACTTC
CAISERTSGGETQYF
>-|15|TRBJ1-4|-|TRBV9
TGTGCCAGCAGCCCAAGACAGTCAACTAATGAAAAACTGTTTTTT
CASSPRQSTNEKLFF
>TRBD2|15|TRBJ2-3|-|TRBV6-5
TGTGCCAGCAGGGACGGGTCGGGGGGGATCGATACGCAGTATTTT
CASRDGSGGIDTQYF
>-|15|TRBJ2-3|-|TRBV7-8
TGTGCCAGCAGCTACCGGACAAAGCGCACAGATACGCAGTATTTT
CASSYRTKRTDTQYF
>-|16|TRBJ2-2|once|TRBV7-3
TGTGCCAGCAGCCCTTTCACTAGCAGAGACACCGGGGAGCTGTTTTTT
CASSPFTSRDTGELFF
>TRBD1|12|TRBJ2-1|-|TRBV11-2
TGTGCCAGCAGTAGGGACAGGGATGGGCAGTTCTTC
CASSRDRDGQFF
>-|13|TRBJ1-1|few|TRBV5-1
TGCGCCAGCAGTGATGGCGGGAACACTGAAGCTTTCTTT
CASSDGGNTEAFF
>TRBD2|14|TRBJ2-7|-|TRBV28
TGTGCCAGCAGTGAAAGCGGGGGAGCCTACGAGCAGTACTTC
CASSESGGAYEQYF
>-|13|TRBJ2-5|-|TRBV5-8
TGTGCCAGCAGCTTGGACAGGGAGGAGACCCAGTACTTC
CASSLDREETQYF
>TRBD2|17|TRBJ2-1|-|TRBV7-6
TGTGCCAGCAGCTTAGTAGCCGGGACTAGCGGGCGCAATGAGCAGTTCTTC
CASSLVAGTSGRNEQFF
>TRBD1|14|TRBJ1-6|-|TRBV28
TGTGCCAGCAGTGCCGGGACAGACGCACCACCCCTCCACTTT
CASSAGTDAPPLHF
>TRBD2|19|TRBJ2-7|-|TRBV27
TGTGCCAGCAGTTTAAAGGGGGTTTTGGGACTAGCGGGAGGCAACGAGCAGTACTTC
CASSLKGVLGLAGGNEQYF
>-|13|TRBJ1-1|-|TRBV10-3
TGTGCCGCCGCGACTCAGGGGAACACTGAAGCTTTCTTT
CAAATQGNTEAFF
>TRBD2|16|TRBJ2-1|-|TRBV5-4
TGTGCCAGCAGCGGGATGACTAGCGGGGTTCACAATGAGCAGTTCTTC
CASSGMTSGVHNEQFF
>-|13|TRBJ1-1|-|TRBV7-3
TGTGCCAGCAGCCCCCTAGGGGATACTGAAGCTTTCTTT
CASSPLGDTEAFF
>TRBD1|16|TRBJ1-6|-|TRBV28
TGTGCCAGCAGAGCACCCGGGACAGGCTTAAATTCACCCCTCCACTTT
CASRAPGTGLNSPLHF
>-|13|TRBJ1-6|few|TRBV11-2
TGTGCCAGCAGCCCAGCGGACCAATCACCCCTCCACTTT
CASSPADQSPLHF
>-|14|TRBJ2-7|-|TRBV5-5
TGTGCCAGCAGCTTAGGACAGATATCCTACGAGCAGTACTTC
CASSLGQISYEQYF
>-|12|TRBJ2-1|-|TRBV9
TGTGCCAGCAGCGCCGGACTCTCGGAGCAGTTCTTC
CASSAGLSEQFF
>TRBD2|16|TRBJ2-4|-|TRBV7-6
TGTGCCAGCAGTCCCTTAGCGGGCGGTGCCAAAAACATTCAGTACTTC
CASSPLAGGAKNIQYF
>TRBD1|14|TRBJ2-5|-|TRBV5-1
TGCGCCAGCAGGCCGGGACAGGGGCCTCCGGTCCAGTACTTC
CASRPGQGPPVQYF
>-|15|TRBJ1-1|-|TRBV28
TGTGCCAGCACCCAAGGGGGGGGAGCTGGCACTGAAGCTTTCTTT
CASTQGGGAGTEAFF
>TRBD1|14|TRBJ2-1|-|TRBV7-9
TGTGCCAGCGGGACGGGGACAGGGGTCAATGAGCAGTTCTTC
CASGTGTGVNEQFF
>TRBD1|11|TRBJ1-2|-|TRBV29-1
TGCAGCGCACAGGGGGGTTATGGCTACACCTTC
CSAQGGYGYTF
>TRBD1|13|TRBJ2-7|-|TRBV11-3
TGTGCCAGCAGCCAAGGACAGGGCTACGAGCAGTACTTC
CASSQGQGYEQYF
>-|19|TRBJ2-6|-|TRBV7-8
TGTGCCAGCAGCTTCTCCCGGGACACACAATACTCTGGGGCCAACGTCCTGACTTTC
CASSFSRDTQYSGANVLTF
>-|15|TRBJ2-2|-|TRBV15
TGTGCCACCAGCAGAGATCGAACTAACACCGGGGAGCTGTTTTTT
CATSRDRTNTGELFF
>TRBD2|16|TRBJ2-7|-|TRBV7-9
TGTGCCAGCAGCCCCACCGGGGGGTCCGTCTCCTACGAGCAGTACTTC
CASSPTGGSVSYEQYF
>TRBD2|18|TRBJ2-2|once|TRBV11-2
TGTGCCAGCAGCATATGGAGGGAAGCGGGGAGTGACACCGGGGAGCTGTTTTTT
CASSIWREAGSDTGELFF